What follows describes a single T cell receptor (beta chain). Treatment in this sample: roughly 20 received Ad26.COV2.S at low or high dose, single or two shots; roughly 5 received placebo; per-sample allocation not given. Day 63 after the first vaccine or placebo injection was the time point for sampling. The source of the sample is a study of Ad26.COV2.S vaccination and SARS-CoV-2 variants. Data came from immunoSEQ multiplex PCR; TCRdb stores just in-frame clones and leaves some out. The sample includes some 340,000 clones, approximately 80% seen only once; the top ten take approximately 2%. Germline V gene data show CDR1 as LNHDA and CDR2 as SQIVND (reference sequence). V was clipped by 1 base and J by 0 bases; unmatched bases: 6. CDR3 length: 17 amino acids.

The material sequenced was peripheral blood, taken in a trial of Ad26.COV2.S vaccine versus placebo. This chain connects TRBV19 to TRBJ2-5, with 9 bases that match TRBD1. This receptor was identified in a person between 18 and 59 years old who received the Ad26.COV2.S COVID-19 vaccine or a placebo. The CDR3 loop reads CASSIGRRDRDQETQYF. CDR3 nucleotides: TGTGCCAGTAGTATAGGGCGCCGGGACAGGGACCAAGAGACCCAGTACTTC.